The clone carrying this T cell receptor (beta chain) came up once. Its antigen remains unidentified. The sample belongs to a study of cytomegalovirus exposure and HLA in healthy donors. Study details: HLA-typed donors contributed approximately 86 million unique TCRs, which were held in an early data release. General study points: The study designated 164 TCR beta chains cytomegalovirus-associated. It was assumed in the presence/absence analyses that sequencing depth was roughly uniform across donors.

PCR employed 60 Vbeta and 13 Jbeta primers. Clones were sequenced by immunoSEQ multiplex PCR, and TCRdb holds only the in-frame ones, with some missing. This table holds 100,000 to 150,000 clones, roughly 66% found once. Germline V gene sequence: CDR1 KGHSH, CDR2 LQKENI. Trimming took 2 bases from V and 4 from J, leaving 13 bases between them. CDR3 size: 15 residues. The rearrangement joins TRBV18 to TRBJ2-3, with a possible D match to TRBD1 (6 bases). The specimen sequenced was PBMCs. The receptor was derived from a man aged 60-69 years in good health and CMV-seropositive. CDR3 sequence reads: CASSPGSGVPDTQYF. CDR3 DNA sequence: TGTGCCAGCTCACCAGGGTCAGGGGTCCCAGATACGCAGTATTTT.